This TCR beta chain came from a study of regulatory T cells in long-lasting Graves disease. Study-level background: Disease was considered persistent Graves' disease after over 5 years of antithyroid drugs (with positive TSH receptor antibodies).

The time point: persistent/refractory GD, antithyroid drugs over 5 years with positive TRAb. From RNA extracted from PBMCs, the TCR library was made. This clonotype was counted many times. The antigen is undetermined. TCR beta libraries were built with iRepertoire HTBI primers and Arm-PCR of CDR3 regions. Each CDR3 protein gets one entry after TCRdb re-called the multiplex PCR reads with MiXCR. The data contain 650,000 to 850,000 distinct CDR3 sequences, about 32% of them singletons. Notes on the study in general: Among samples with persistent disease, TRBV28, TRBJ1-2 and TRBJ2-5 were favored. Between persistent patients, 2,500 to 3,500 public clonotypes were shared, exceeding the 966 shared between new patients.

The germline V gene encodes CDR1 MNHEY and CDR2 SMNVEV (reference sequence). This CDR3 has 14 amino acids. Trimming removed 8 bases at V and 4 bases at J, with 17 bases between. The clonotype was recovered from a female donor with Graves disease. Sequenced material: peripheral blood mononuclear cells (PBMCs), taken when the disease was refractory, from a patient treated with antithyroid drugs. The V and J genes are TRBV27 and TRBJ1-1; D uncertain. CDR3 bases: TGTGCCAGCCGCCTACTTGGCCGAGTCACTGAAGCTTTCTTT. Encoded protein: CASRLLGRVTEAFF.